A single sample gave rise to the 19 T cell receptor beta chains below, sequenced in a study of cytomegalovirus exposure and HLA in healthy donors. Repertoires were generated with immunoSEQ multiplex PCR, while TCRdb's copy carries only in-frame clones and drops some. The sample carries 200,000 to 250,000 clones, around 87% recorded once. Specimen: PBMCs. These receptor sequences come from a woman aged 18 to 35 in good health and CMV-seropositive.

This chain joins TRBV28 and TRBJ2-1; 7 bases line up with TRBD2. The ends lost 5 bases at V and 0 bases at J; junction bases unmatched: 4. Germline-derived CDR1 and CDR2 are MDHEN and SYDVKM. The CDR3 loop spans 15 amino acids. CDR3 in DNA: TGTGCCAGCAGTCTCCGGGACTACTCCTACAATGAGCAGTTCTTC. Its translation: CASSLRDYSYNEQFF.

The chain carries TRBV18 and TRBJ1-1, with D tentatively TRBD1 (6 bases). Trimming stripped 1 base from V and 3 bases from J, with 15 bases between. Germline V gene data show CDR1 as KGHSH and CDR2 as LQKENI. The CDR3 contains 16 residues. The CDR3 region is CASSPQVPRGYTEAFF. CDR3 coding DNA: TGTGCCAGCTCACCACAAGTCCCCAGGGGTTACACTGAAGCTTTCTTT.

This clone was seen more than once but under ten times. J is TRBJ1-2 and V is TRBV25-1; D is unclear. The CDR3 covers 14 residues. Germline loops: CDR1 MGHDK, CDR2 SYGVNS. The V and J ends lost 5 bases and 5 bases respectively, with 15 bases between them. The CDR3 is CASSSPVPRYGYTF. CDR3 bases: TGTGCCAGCAGTTCTCCGGTCCCCCGTTATGGCTACACCTTC.

The CDR3 here is CASLPSQGAEGYTF. The CDR3 bases are TGCGCCAGCCTTCCATCGCAGGGGGCAGAGGGCTACACCTTC. The genes are TRBV5-1 and TRBJ1-2; 8 bases align to TRBD1. Germline CDR1 SGHRS, CDR2 YFSETQ. V lost 7 bases to trimming and J lost 8 bases; unmatched junction nucleotides: 13. This CDR3 contains 14 residues.

This chain links TRBV9 with TRBJ2-1, with 10 positions matching TRBD2. This CDR3 comprises 16 residues. The trim removed 0 bases at V and 5 bases at J, leaving 5 bases unmatched. Germline V gene sequence: CDR1 SGDLS, CDR2 YYNGEE. This CDR3 reads CASSVARLAGDNEQFF. DNA of the CDR3: TGTGCCAGCAGCGTAGCTCGCCTAGCGGGAGACAATGAGCAGTTCTTC.

The chain is built from TRBV30 and TRBJ1-1; possibly TRBD1 for D (5 bases). Germline CDR1 GTSNPN, CDR2 SVGIG (reference sequence). This CDR3 has 14 amino acids. V lost 5 bases to trimming and J lost 0 bases, with 13 bases between them. Here the CDR3 DNA reads TGTGCCTGGGGGACTGGGGTAATGAACACTGAAGCTTTCTTT. Encoded protein: CAWGTGVMNTEAFF.

This clone occurred a few times. The chain couples TRBV5-1 to TRBJ2-2, with D perhaps matching TRBD2 (6 bases). Germline CDR1 reads SGHRS; CDR2 reads YFSETQ. The V gene lost 0 bases and the J gene lost 7 bases, with 10 bases spanning the gap. The CDR3 is 14 residues long. The DNA for the CDR3 is TGCGCCAGCAGCTTGGCTCAGACTAGCGGGGAGCTGTTTTTT. Translation gives CASSLAQTSGELFF. Drawing the rest from reference TRBV5-1 and TRBJ2-2, the complete variable domain is KAGVTQTPRYLIKTRGQQVTLSCSPISGHRSVSWYQQTPGQGLQFLFEYFSETQRNKGNFPGRFSGRQFSNSRSEMNVSTLELGDSALYLCASSLAQTSGELFFGEGSRLTVL.

This sequence joins TRBV28 and TRBJ2-7; tentative D call: TRBD1 (6 bases). Trimming removed 5 bases from V and 2 bases from J, with 13 bases in between. The CDR3 is made up of 14 amino acids. Germline V gene data show CDR1 as MDHEN and CDR2 as SYDVKM. CDR3 DNA sequence: TGTGCCAGCAGTAGCCGGGACACCCCCTACGAGCAGTACTTC. Amino acids: CASSSRDTPYEQYF.

The chain has TRBV6-6 and TRBJ2-7, with D uncertain. Trimming stripped 0 bases from V and 4 bases from J, with 13 bases between. This CDR3 contains 15 residues. Germline CDR1 is MNHNY and CDR2 is SVGAGI (reference sequence). The CDR3: CASSYSPHQQYEQYF. The CDR3 nucleotides are TGTGCCAGCAGTTACTCCCCCCACCAACAATACGAGCAGTACTTC.

The rearrangement links TRBV9 to TRBJ2-1; 7 nucleotides line up with TRBD2. CDR1 is SGDLS and CDR2 is YYNGEE in the germline V gene. The CDR3 loop spans 16 amino acids. The J segment lost 2 bases and the V segment lost 2 bases, leaving 7 bases of the junction unmatched. The CDR3 sequence is CASSVGGAGPYNEQFF. The CDR3 region has the DNA TGTGCCAGCAGCGTGGGGGGAGCGGGACCCTACAATGAGCAGTTCTTC.

This chain connects TRBV2 to TRBJ2-1; TRBD2 agrees at 11 bases. The V and J ends lost 0 bases and 5 bases, in that order; junction bases with no gene match: 3. The CDR3 has 16 residues. Germline CDR1 is SNHLY and CDR2 is FYNNEI. CDR3 protein: CASSEALLAGDNEQFF. For the CDR3, the DNA is TGTGCCAGCAGTGAAGCGCTACTAGCGGGAGACAATGAGCAGTTCTTC. The whole variable domain, filled in from reference TRBV2 and TRBJ2-1, reads EPEVTQTPSHQVTQMGQEVILRCVPISNHLYFYWYRQILGQKVEFLVSFYNNEISEKSEIFDDQFSVERPDGSNFTLKIRSTKLEDSAMYFCASSEALLAGDNEQFFGPGTRLTVL.

The chain carries TRBV6-1 and TRBJ2-1; the D gene is possibly TRBD2 (5 bases). Germline loops: CDR1 MNHNS, CDR2 SASEGT. Deletions cut 3 bases from V and 9 bases from J, with 18 bases between. The CDR3 has 15 residues. This CDR3 reads CASSDLARDLGEQFF. As DNA, the CDR3 is TGTGCCAGCAGTGACCTAGCTCGCGACCTGGGTGAGCAGTTCTTC.

This clone was counted a few times. V is TRBV2 and J is TRBJ1-5, with a tentative D call TRBD1 (6 bases). Germline V gene lookup returns CDR1 SNHLY and CDR2 FYNNEI. The CDR3 has 14 residues. Trimming cost V 3 bases and J 6 bases, with 12 bases left between them. CDR3 amino acids: CASSERGGGQPQHF. The CDR3 DNA sequence: TGTGCCAGCAGTGAGAGGGGGGGTGGTCAGCCCCAGCATTTT. The whole variable domain, filled in from reference TRBV2 and TRBJ1-5, reads EPEVTQTPSHQVTQMGQEVILRCVPISNHLYFYWYRQILGQKVEFLVSFYNNEISEKSEIFDDQFSVERPDGSNFTLKIRSTKLEDSAMYFCASSERGGGQPQHFGDGTRLSIL.

V is TRBV27 and J is TRBJ1-2; the match to TRBD1 covers 7 bases. Germline CDR1 reads MNHEY; CDR2 reads SMNVEV (reference sequence). The CDR3 sequence is 14 residues long. J was trimmed by 4 bases and V by 6 bases; bases with no gene match: 8. CDR3 sequence reads: CASSRGGAGYGYTF. The CDR3 DNA reads TGTGCCAGCAGCCGAGGGGGCGCGGGCTATGGCTACACCTTC.

This chain links TRBV5-1 with TRBJ2-1; D gene uncertain. The CDR3 contains 12 residues. V was clipped by 2 bases and J by 6 bases, with 6 bases between them. The germline V gene has CDR1 SGHRS and CDR2 YFSETQ. The CDR3 region has the DNA TGCGCCAGCAGCTTCAACAGCAATGAGCAGTTCTTC. Protein sequence: CASSFNSNEQFF.

This chain connects TRBV4-1 to TRBJ1-4; no firm D call. The germline V gene has CDR1 MGHRA and CDR2 YSYEKL. This CDR3 spans 13 amino acids. V was shortened by 5 bases and J by 4 bases, with 8 bases between the two germline ends. The CDR3 is CASSTAINEKLFF. The CDR3 DNA reads TGCGCCAGCAGCACCGCTATTAATGAAAAACTGTTTTTT.

The V gene is TRBV28, the J gene TRBJ2-7; D might be TRBD1 (6 bases). V was shortened by 4 bases and J by 2 bases, with 6 bases between the two germline ends. CDR1 is MDHEN and CDR2 is SYDVKM in the germline V gene. This CDR3 spans 12 amino acids. In DNA form, the CDR3 reads TGTGCCAGCAGTTGGGACACCTACGAGCAGTACTTC. Translated: CASSWDTYEQYF.

The chain carries TRBV27 and TRBJ1-4; D possibly corresponds to TRBD1 (5 bases). The CDR3 has 17 amino acids. Trimming shortened V by 4 bases and J by 5 bases, and 20 bases separated the two germline ends. The germline V gene has CDR1 MNHEY and CDR2 SMNVEV (reference sequence). CDR3 DNA sequence: TGTGCCAGCAGTTGGGGGAGGTCAGGCGGGATGAATGAAAAACTGTTTTTT. Amino acids: CASSWGRSGGMNEKLFF.

J is TRBJ2-7 and V is TRBV7-2, with TRBD1 matching 9 bases. Trimming removed 2 bases from V and 5 bases from J; junction bases left unmatched: 7. In germline, CDR1 is SGHTA, CDR2 FQGNSA. The CDR3 covers 15 residues. The CDR3 loop reads CASSLIQGARNEQYF. In DNA form, the CDR3 reads TGTGCCAGCAGCTTAATACAGGGGGCGCGAAACGAGCAGTACTTC.